The 7 T cell receptor beta chains listed next were all sequenced from one sample in a study of T cells in Graves' hyperthyroidism and ophthalmopathy. There were TCR beta CDR3 regions amplified from RNA transcripts. HTBI primers were employed in a first-round RT-PCR of the TCR CDR3. TCRdb ran MiXCR on the multiplex PCR reads and lists one entry per CDR3 protein. The sample contains around 600,000 distinct CDR3 sequences, 13% to 15% of which appear only once. Material for sequencing was blood. These receptors were obtained from a woman aged 45-60 years with Graves' ophthalmopathy.

Remarks on this clonotype: A much bigger clone sits one base away, suggesting this may be a read error. The genes are TRBV11-3 and TRBJ2-1, with D possibly matching TRBD1 (6 bases). CDR3 length equals 13 residues. CDR1 is SGHNT, CDR2 YENEEA, per germline. CDR3 sequence: CAGSLSGAHEQFF. CDR3 DNA: TGTGCCGGCAGTTTATCAGGGGCCCATGAGCAGTTCTTC.

This clonotype has a count of ten or more. This rearrangement joins TRBV29-1 to TRBJ1-1; no clear D. CDR1 is SQVTM and CDR2 is ANQGSEA in the germline V gene. The CDR3 is made up of 13 amino acids. Trimming shortened V by 4 bases and J by 0 bases, and 9 bases separated the two germline ends. The CDR3 DNA reads TGCAGCGTTGGAGGCCTAATGAACACTGAAGCTTTCTTT. This translates into CSVGGLMNTEAFF.

The table lists this clonotype with many counts. This sequence joins TRBV28 and TRBJ2-1, with 9 positions matching TRBD1. The J segment lost 1 base and the V segment lost 7 bases, leaving 20 bases of the junction unmatched. This CDR3 is 20 amino acids long. Per germline, CDR1 MDHEN and CDR2 SYDVKM. CDR3 in amino acids: CASTITGGQGVAGSYNEQFF. The CDR3, as DNA: TGTGCCAGCACCATTACTGGGGGACAGGGAGTAGCGGGTTCCTACAATGAGCAGTTCTTC.

This clonotype came up many times. The gene calls are TRBV7-2 and TRBJ1-5, with TRBD1 matching 8 bases. This CDR3 is built from 16 residues. Germline CDR1 and CDR2: SGHTA and FQGNSA. V was pared by 1 base and J by 7 bases, with 9 bases of the junction left unmatched. CDR3 in DNA: TGTGCCAGCAGCTTAGATTTCGGCGGACAGGGACAGCCCCAGCATTTT. This codes for CASSLDFGGQGQPQHF.

The chain joins TRBV24-1 to TRBJ1-1; maybe TRBD1 (6 bases). CDR1 is KGHDR, CDR2 SFDVKD, per germline. Trimming cost V 3 bases and J 9 bases, with 16 bases left between them. There are 14 residues in the CDR3. Here the CDR3 reads CATSDPSGGEKAFF. In nucleotides, the CDR3 is TGTGCCACCAGTGATCCTAGCGGGGGCGAGAAAGCTTTCTTT.

The chain uses TRBV11-2 and TRBJ2-7; 13 nucleotides align to TRBD2. The length of the CDR3 is 19 residues. Trimming at V came to 1 base and at J to 4 bases, leaving 13 bases not matched to a gene. Germline assignment: CDR1 SGHAT and CDR2 FQNNGV. CDR3 region: CASSLGGSWGLAGLYEQYF. CDR3 nucleotide sequence: TGTGCCAGCAGCTTAGGGGGCTCTTGGGGACTAGCGGGACTTTACGAGCAGTACTTC.

This clonotype appeared once. The chain uses TRBV7-8 and TRBJ2-5; the match to TRBD2 covers 7 bases. V lost 5 bases to trimming and J lost 5 bases; unmatched junction nucleotides: 8. The CDR3 has 14 residues. CDR1 SGHVS and CDR2 FQNEAQ come from the germline V gene. This chain's CDR3 is CASSRGRARETQYF. DNA of the CDR3: TGTGCCAGCAGCCGGGGGAGGGCGCGGGAGACCCAGTACTTC.